This paragraph reports one T cell receptor beta chain. The CDR3 is 15 residues long. Germline CDR1 and CDR2: KGHSH and LQKENI. V lost 6 bases to trimming and J lost 4 bases; unmatched junction nucleotides: 9. The data originate from a study of blood T cell repertoires in COVID-19. In the study's own analysis: Counts of nucleated cells, estimated from reference gene primer amplification, were obtained. The assay was immunoSEQ multiplex PCR, and TCRdb's table has in-frame clones only and misses some. The V and J calls and the clone size are those of that table, but D and trimming were determined from the DNA. The sample yields under 200,000 clones, around 89% seen once.

Sequenced sample: PBMCs or T cells enriched from blood (not recorded which). This clonotype originated in a woman in her forties or fifties who had recovered from COVID-19. This sequence joins TRBV18 and TRBJ2-5, with 9 bases aligning to TRBD2. The CDR3 nucleotides read TGTGCCAGCTCTCCTGCGGGGGGGCTGCGAGAGACCCAGTACTTC. Amino acid sequence: CASSPAGGLRETQYF.